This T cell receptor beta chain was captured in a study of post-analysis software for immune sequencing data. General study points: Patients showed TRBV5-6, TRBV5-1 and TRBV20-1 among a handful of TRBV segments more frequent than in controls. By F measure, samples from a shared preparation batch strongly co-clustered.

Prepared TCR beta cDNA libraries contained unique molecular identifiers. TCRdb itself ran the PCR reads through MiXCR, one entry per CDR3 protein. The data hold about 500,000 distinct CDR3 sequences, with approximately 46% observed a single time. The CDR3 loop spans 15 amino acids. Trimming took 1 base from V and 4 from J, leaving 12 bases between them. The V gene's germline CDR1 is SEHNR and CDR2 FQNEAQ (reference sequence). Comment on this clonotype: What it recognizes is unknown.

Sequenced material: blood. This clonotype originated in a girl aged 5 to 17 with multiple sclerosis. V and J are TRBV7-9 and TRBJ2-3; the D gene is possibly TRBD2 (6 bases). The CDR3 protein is CASSLVGGTADTQYF. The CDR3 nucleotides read TGTGCCAGCAGCTTAGTCGGCGGGACCGCAGATACGCAGTATTTT.